Described below is a single T cell receptor (beta chain) sequence and its context. Its specificity is not known. The data were obtained in a study of beta chain features in type 1 diabetes. Study overall: All samples combined gave 107,917,701 sorted cells for examination. Study results and caveats: Lower insertion and higher deletion counts appeared at VDJ junctions in type 1 diabetes patients. Moderate yet significant TCRB CDR3 shortening was seen in Type 1 diabetes patients in all four CD4+ subsets.

Every isolated RNA sample was fully reverse transcribed, so sequencing captured expressed TCRB transcripts. Here immunoSEQ multiplex PCR was the method, and the copy in TCRdb shows in-frame clones only, minus some. The sample lists over 150,000 clones, about 8.5% occurring once. Purity of each sorted population was above 95%. Germline CDR1 and CDR2: SGHAT and FQNNGV. The V segment lost 5 bases and the J segment 3 bases; nucleotides outside the gene matches: 2. The CDR3 runs 13 residues. The chain links TRBV11-2 to TRBJ2-3, with 7 nucleotides matching TRBD1. The sequence came from a man aged 18 to 30 in good health. Sequencing was done on a sample of central memory CD4+ T cells from blood. This CDR3 reads CASSVQGTDTQYF. For the CDR3, the DNA is TGTGCCAGCAGCGTACAGGGGACAGATACGCAGTATTTT.